This TCR beta chain was captured in a study of tumor-infiltrating lymphocytes in primary liver carcinoma. It was from about 20-30 mg of unsorted bulk tissue that RNA and DNA were co-extracted. Reverse transcription of about 500 ng total RNA with a constant-region primer produced TCR beta cDNA. Slightly modified ARM-PCR served as the procedure for the TCR beta libraries. These libraries came from three rounds of nested multiplex PCR. Two initial PCR rounds of roughly 10 cycles each paired TRBV1-TRBV30 forward primers with a C-beta reverse primer. TCRdb reanalysed the multiplex PCR reads using MiXCR and keeps one entry per CDR3 protein. Among fewer than 250,000 distinct CDR3 sequences listed, 85% were seen once. The CDR3 is made up of 15 amino acids. In germline, CDR1 is SQVTM, CDR2 ANQGSEA. This clonotype was seen only once. At one boundary the junction diverges from the germline segment, which might be a read error.

The sequencing sample was made of tumor tissue from primary liver carcinoma. The chain carries TRBV29-1 and TRBJ2-5; no firm D call. This sequence was found in a man aged 40-49 years with primary liver carcinoma and hepatitis B virus infection. In nucleotides, the CDR3 is TGCAGCGTTGACTCCGCGACGGGTAGATCGGAGAGCCAGTACTTC. It yields the protein CSVDSATGRSESQYF.